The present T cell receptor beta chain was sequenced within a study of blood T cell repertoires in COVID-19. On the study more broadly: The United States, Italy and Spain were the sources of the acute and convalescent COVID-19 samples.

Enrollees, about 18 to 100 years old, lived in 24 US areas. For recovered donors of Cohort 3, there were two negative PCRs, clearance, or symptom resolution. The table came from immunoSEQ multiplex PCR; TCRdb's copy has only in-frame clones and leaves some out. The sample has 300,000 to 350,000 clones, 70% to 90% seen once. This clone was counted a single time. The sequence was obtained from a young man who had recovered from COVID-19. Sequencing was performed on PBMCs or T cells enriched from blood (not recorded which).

Here the CDR3 DNA reads TGTGCCAGCAGCTTAGACCTGGGGAGGGGGGAAGCTTTCTTT. Translation: CASSLDLGRGEAFF. V is TRBV7-2 and J is TRBJ1-1; possibly TRBD1 for D (6 bases). The germline V gene has CDR1 SGHTA and CDR2 FQGNSA. Trimming stripped 1 base from V and 8 bases from J, with 14 bases between. The CDR3 totals 14 residues. The full variable domain, its missing parts supplied by reference TRBV7-2 and TRBJ1-1, is GAGVSQSPSNKVTEKGKDVELRCDPISGHTALYWYRQSLGQGLEFLIYFQGNSAPDKSGLPSDRFSAERTGGSVSTLTIQRTQQEDSAVYLCASSLDLGRGEAFFGQGTRLTVV.